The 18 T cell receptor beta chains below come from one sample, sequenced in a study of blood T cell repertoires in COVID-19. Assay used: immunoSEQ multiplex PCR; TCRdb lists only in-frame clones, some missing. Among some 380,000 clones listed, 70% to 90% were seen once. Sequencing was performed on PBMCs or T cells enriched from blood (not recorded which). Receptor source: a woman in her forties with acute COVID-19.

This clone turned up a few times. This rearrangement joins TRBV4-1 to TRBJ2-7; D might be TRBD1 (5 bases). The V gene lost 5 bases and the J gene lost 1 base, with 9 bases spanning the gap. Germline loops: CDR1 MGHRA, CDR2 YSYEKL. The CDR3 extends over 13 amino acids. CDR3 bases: TGCGCCAGCAGCGCCCGACAGTCCTACGAGCAGTACTTC. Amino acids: CASSARQSYEQYF.

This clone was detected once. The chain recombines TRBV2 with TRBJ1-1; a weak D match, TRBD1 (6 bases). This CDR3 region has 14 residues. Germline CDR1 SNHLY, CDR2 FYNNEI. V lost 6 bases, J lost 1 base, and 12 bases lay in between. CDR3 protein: CASSPRQENTEAFF. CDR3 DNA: TGTGCCAGCAGCCCGAGACAGGAGAACACTGAAGCTTTCTTT.

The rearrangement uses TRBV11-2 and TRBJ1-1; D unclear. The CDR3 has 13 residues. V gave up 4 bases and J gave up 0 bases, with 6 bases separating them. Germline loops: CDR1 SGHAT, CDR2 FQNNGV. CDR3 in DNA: TGTGCCAGCAGCTCGGAGTTGAACACTGAAGCTTTCTTT. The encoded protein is CASSSELNTEAFF. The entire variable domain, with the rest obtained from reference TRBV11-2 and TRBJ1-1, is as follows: EAGVAQSPRYKIIEKRQSVAFWCNPISGHATLYWYQQILGQGPKLLIQFQNNGVVDDSQLPKDRFSAERLKGVDSTLKIQPAKLEDSAVYLCASSSELNTEAFFGQGTRLTVV.

CDR3 sequence (DNA): TGTGCCATCAGTGCGGGGGTCACTGAAGCTTTCTTT. Its protein product is CAISAGVTEAFF. The chain uses TRBV10-3 and TRBJ1-1; TRBD1 is a possible D gene (5 bases). The length of the CDR3 is 12 residues. Trimming left V 4 bases short and J 4 bases short, with 7 bases between. Germline V gene data show CDR1 as ENHRY and CDR2 as SYGVKD.

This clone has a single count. For the CDR3, the DNA is TGCAGCGAGACGACTAGCGGGGGAAACAATGAGCAGTTCTTC. It is translated as CSETTSGGNNEQFF. The V and J genes are TRBV29-1 and TRBJ2-1, with 12 bases lining up with TRBD2. The CDR3 has 14 amino acids. Trimming removed 7 bases from V and 5 bases from J; junction bases left unmatched: 6. Germline CDR1 reads SQVTM; CDR2 reads ANQGSEA.

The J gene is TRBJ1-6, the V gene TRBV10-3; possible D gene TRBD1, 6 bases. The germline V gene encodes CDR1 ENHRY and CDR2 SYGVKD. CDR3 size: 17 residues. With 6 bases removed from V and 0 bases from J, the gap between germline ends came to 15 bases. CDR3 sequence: CAIRVDSPSSYNSPLHF. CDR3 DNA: TGTGCCATCAGGGTGGACAGCCCCAGCTCCTATAATTCACCCCTCCACTTT.

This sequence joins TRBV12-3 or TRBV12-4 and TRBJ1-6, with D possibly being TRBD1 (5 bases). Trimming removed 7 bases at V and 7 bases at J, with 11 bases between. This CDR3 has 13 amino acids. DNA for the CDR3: TGTGCCAGCACCAGGGATTTCAATTCACCCCTCCACTTT. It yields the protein CASTRDFNSPLHF.

DNA for the CDR3: TGTGCCAGCAGTTTACAGGCTCCCCCCTACGAGCAGTACTTC. Translated, it gives CASSLQAPPYEQYF. V is TRBV27 and J is TRBJ2-7; D not resolved. V lost 2 bases, J lost 2 bases, and 10 bases lay in between. The V gene's germline CDR1 is MNHEY and CDR2 SMNVEV (reference sequence). CDR3 length: 14 residues.

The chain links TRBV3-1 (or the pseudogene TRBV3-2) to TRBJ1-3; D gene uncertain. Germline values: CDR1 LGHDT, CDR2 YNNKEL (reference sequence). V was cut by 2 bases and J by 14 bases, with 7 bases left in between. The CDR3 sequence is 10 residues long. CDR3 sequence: CASSQRELYF. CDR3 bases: TGTGCCAGCAGCCAAAGGGAGCTATATTTT.

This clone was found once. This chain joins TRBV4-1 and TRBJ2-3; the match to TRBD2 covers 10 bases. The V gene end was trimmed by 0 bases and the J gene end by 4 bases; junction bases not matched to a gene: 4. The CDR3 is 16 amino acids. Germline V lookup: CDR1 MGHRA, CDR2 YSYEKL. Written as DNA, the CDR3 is TGCGCCAGCAGCCAAGATGGGGGACTAGCGCCAGATACGCAGTATTTT. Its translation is CASSQDGGLAPDTQYF.

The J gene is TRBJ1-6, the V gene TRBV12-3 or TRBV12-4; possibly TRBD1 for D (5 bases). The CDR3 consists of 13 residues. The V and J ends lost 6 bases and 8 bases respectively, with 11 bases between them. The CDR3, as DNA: TGTGCCAGCAGCCCAGGGCCTCATTCACCCCTCCACTTT. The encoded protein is CASSPGPHSPLHF.

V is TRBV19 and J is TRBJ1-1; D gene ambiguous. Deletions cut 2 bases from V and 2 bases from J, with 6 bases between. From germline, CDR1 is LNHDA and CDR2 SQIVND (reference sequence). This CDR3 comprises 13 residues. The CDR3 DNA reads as TGTGCCAGTAGTATAACAGAAAACACTGAAGCTTTCTTT. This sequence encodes CASSITENTEAFF. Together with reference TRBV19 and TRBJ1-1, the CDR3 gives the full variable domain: DGGITQSPKYLFRKEGQNVTLSCEQNLNHDAMYWYRQDPGQGLRLIYYSQIVNDFQKGDIAEGYSVSREKKESFPLTVTSAQKNPTAFYLCASSITENTEAFFGQGTRLTVV.

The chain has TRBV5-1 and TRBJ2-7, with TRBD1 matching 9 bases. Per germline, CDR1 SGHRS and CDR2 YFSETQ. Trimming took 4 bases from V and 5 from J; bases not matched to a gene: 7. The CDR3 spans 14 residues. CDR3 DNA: TGCGCCAGCAGCGAACAGGGGGCGCAACACGAGCAGTACTTC. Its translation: CASSEQGAQHEQYF.

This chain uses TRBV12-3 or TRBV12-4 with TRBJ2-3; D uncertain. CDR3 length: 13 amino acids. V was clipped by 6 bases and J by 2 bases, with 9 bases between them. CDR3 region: CASSRTLTDTQYF. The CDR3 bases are TGTGCCAGCAGCCGTACTCTCACAGATACGCAGTATTTT.

In DNA form, the CDR3 reads TGTGCCAGCAGTTACGACAGGGGGCACGAGCAGTACTTC. Protein sequence: CASSYDRGHEQYF. This sequence joins TRBV5-6 and TRBJ2-7; TRBD1 aligns across 10 bases. The CDR3 consists of 13 residues. V dropped 5 bases and J dropped 5; count of bases not matched to a gene: 4. Germline V CDR1 and CDR2: SGHDT, YYEEEE.

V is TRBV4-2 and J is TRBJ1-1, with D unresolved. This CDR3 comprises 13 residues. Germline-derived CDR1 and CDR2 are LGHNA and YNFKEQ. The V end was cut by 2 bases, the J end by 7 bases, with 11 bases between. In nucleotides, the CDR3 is TGTGCCAGCAGCCAAAAGCTCTTAAGTGAAGCTTTCTTT. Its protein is CASSQKLLSEAFF.

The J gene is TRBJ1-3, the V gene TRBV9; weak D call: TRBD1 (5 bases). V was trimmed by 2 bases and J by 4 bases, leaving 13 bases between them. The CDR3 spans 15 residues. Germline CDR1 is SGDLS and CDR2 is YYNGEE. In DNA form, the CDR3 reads TGTGCCAGCAGCGTGGCCGGGGGAGGAGGAAACACCATATATTTT. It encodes CASSVAGGGGNTIYF.

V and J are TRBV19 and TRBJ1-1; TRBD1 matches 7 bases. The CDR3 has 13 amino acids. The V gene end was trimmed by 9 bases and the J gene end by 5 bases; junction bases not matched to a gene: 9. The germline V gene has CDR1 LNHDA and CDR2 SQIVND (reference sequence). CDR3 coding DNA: TGTGCCAGCCAACTAAACAGGGGAACTGAAGCTTTCTTT. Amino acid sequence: CASQLNRGTEAFF.